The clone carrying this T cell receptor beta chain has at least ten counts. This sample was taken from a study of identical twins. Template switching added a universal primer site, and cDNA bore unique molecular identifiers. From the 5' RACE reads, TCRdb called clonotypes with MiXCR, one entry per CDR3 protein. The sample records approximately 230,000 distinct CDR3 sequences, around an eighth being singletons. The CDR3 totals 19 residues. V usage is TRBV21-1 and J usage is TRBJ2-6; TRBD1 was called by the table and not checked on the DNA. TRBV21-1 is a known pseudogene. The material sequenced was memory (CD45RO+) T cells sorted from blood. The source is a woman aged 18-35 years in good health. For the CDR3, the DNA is TGTGCCAGCAGCAAGAGGAACAGGCTCTCAGGAAGAGGGGCCAACGTCCTGACTTTC. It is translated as CASSKRNRLSGRGANVLTF.